This T cell receptor (beta chain) was sequenced during a study of response to subunit inactivated influenza vaccine. As for this clonotype: The antigen is undetermined.

Study observations and caveats: The authors proposed limited new T cell recruitment per seasonal influenza vaccination.

Using its own MiXCR run on the RT-PCR reads, TCRdb lists one record per CDR3 protein. The top ten clones hold around 40% of a sample with about 170,000 distinct CDR3 sequences, about 10% of them seen once. Sequences were derived from CD8+ T cells sorted from PBMCs, sampled roughly 24 months after vaccination. This receptor was taken from a man aged 50-75 years who received an inactivated influenza vaccine.

The CDR3 coding sequence is TGTGCCAGCAGTTATCCGGGAGGGATTAATGAGCAGTTCTTC. Protein: CASSYPGGINEQFF. The chain carries TRBV7-9 and TRBJ2-1, with 8 bases matching TRBD2. V was pared by 6 bases and J by 7 bases, with 8 bases of the junction left unmatched. The CDR3 extends over 14 amino acids. Germline CDR1 reads SEHNR; CDR2 reads FQNEAQ (reference sequence).